This TCR beta chain derives from a study of blood T cell repertoires in COVID-19 (TCRdb year 2020). Context from the whole study: Samples from collaborators originated in the United States, Italy and Spain and spanned both the acute and convalescent phases of COVID-19. The prospective study material was composed of cDNA or gDNA derived from T cells, B-cell-depleted T cells, or PBMCs. The dataset comprised deeply sampled blood TCRbeta repertoires from subjects exposed to, actively infected with, or recovered from COVID-19. The repertoires were released in a freely available public database meant as a resource for research on the immune response to SARS-CoV-2. The samples were drawn from the first 160 participants of the ongoing ImmuneRACE study and from more than 1,000 subjects provided by 6 global collaborators. A de-identified subject ID, COVID-19 status, age in years and sex were almost always included in the sample metadata. Where available, HLA class I and class II types were obtained from metadata supplied by the sample provider rather than from assay-based typing.

Whole blood was collected in K2EDTA tubes by collaborating institutions according to the institutions' own protocols. For TCRbeta analysis, collaborators shipped samples in one of three forms: frozen whole blood, isolated PBMCs, or DNA extracted from either of those sample types. TCRbeta CDR3 regions were amplified from genomic DNA using the immunoSEQ Assay, a bias-controlled multiplex PCR. The paper's processing steps were these. The number of nucleated cells in each sample was estimated from the amplification of reference gene primers within the assay. To quantify the absolute abundance of each unique TCRbeta CDR3 rearrangement, sequence reads were collapsed and filtered. Productive Simpson clonality was computed per sample as the square root of Simpson's diversity index over productive rearrangements. The table was pulled from immuneACCESS by TCRdb, which kept in-frame rearrangements only. Such tables lose some clones; where checked, under half of the loss comes from unresolved V genes, and the rest has no known cause. Clone size and V and J calls were adopted from that table, with D and trimming inferred from the DNA. This sample holds 350,000 to 450,000 clones; 89% were observed only once. The top ten hold roughly 1.2% of the sample.

General conclusions and limits of the study: Clinical and demographic metadata were provided uncurated, with the amount varying by source and participant.

On this clone: The antigen this receptor binds is unknown. Per-base quality was not reported, and no clone a single base away is much larger than it.

Trimming leaves V shorter by 1 base and J shorter by 6 bases, with the junction holding 8 bases beyond the gene matches. CDR1 LGHNA and CDR2 YNFKEQ are derived from the germline V gene. The CDR3 goes from the cysteine to the phenylalanine over 16 residues. Left in the record is the CDR3 DNA by itself, 48 bases read in frame from the first base. Sequenced material: peripheral blood. This receptor was taken from a man aged 35-49 years with acute or convalescent COVID-19. The sequence is built from TRBV4-2 and TRBJ2-1; 8 of the junction bases match TRBD2. The DNA reads TGTGCCAGCAGCCAAGCCCTAGCGGGCCTCTCCAATGAGCAGTTCTTC. This translates into CASSQALAGLSNEQFF.